This T cell receptor beta chain originates from a study of blood T cell repertoires in COVID-19. Overall study context: Whether acute or convalescent, the COVID-19 samples came from the United States, Italy and Spain.

Germline CDR1 and CDR2: SGHTA and FQGNSA. Trimming took 4 bases from V and 10 from J; bases not matched to a gene: 11. This CDR3 has 15 residues. The repertoire was sequenced with immunoSEQ multiplex PCR; TCRdb's copy has only in-frame clones and lacks some. This repertoire shows roughly 300,000 clones, around 86% found once; its top ten account for roughly 4.2%. The sample taken for sequencing was PBMCs or T cells enriched from blood (not recorded which). This sequence was found in a woman in her 40s with acute COVID-19. This chain joins TRBV7-2 and TRBJ2-1; 9 bases align to TRBD1. CDR3 sequence reads: CASSSRQGGFLEQFF. In nucleotides, the CDR3 is TGTGCCAGCAGCTCCAGACAGGGGGGGTTCTTGGAGCAGTTCTTC.